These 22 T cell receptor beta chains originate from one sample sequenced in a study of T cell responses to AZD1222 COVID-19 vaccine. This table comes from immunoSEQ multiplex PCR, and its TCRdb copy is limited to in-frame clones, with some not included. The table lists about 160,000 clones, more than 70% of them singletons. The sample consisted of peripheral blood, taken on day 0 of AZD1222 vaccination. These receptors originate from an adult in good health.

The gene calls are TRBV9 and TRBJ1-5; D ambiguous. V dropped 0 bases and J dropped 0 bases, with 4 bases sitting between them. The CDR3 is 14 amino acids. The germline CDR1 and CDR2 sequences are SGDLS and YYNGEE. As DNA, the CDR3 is TGTGCCAGCAGCGTAGCTGGTAGCAATCAGCCCCAGCATTTT. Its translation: CASSVAGSNQPQHF.

CDR3 loop: CASSQDDGTDTQYF. The CDR3 DNA follows: TGCGCCAGCAGCCAAGATGACGGCACAGATACGCAGTATTTT. The V gene is TRBV4-3, the J gene TRBJ2-3; unclear D gene. The germline V gene encodes CDR1 LGHNA and CDR2 YSLEER. Trimming took off 0 bases at V and 1 base at J, with 5 bases between the two ends. The CDR3 is 14 residues long.

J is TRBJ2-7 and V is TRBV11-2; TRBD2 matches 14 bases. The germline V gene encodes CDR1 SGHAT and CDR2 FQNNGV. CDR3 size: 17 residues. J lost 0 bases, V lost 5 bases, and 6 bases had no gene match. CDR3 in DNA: TGTGCCAGCAGCCGGACTAGCGGGGGGCCCAGCTCCTACGAGCAGTACTTC. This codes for CASSRTSGGPSSYEQYF. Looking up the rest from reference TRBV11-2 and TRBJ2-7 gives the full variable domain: EAGVAQSPRYKIIEKRQSVAFWCNPISGHATLYWYQQILGQGPKLLIQFQNNGVVDDSQLPKDRFSAERLKGVDSTLKIQPAKLEDSAVYLCASSRTSGGPSSYEQYFGPGTRLTVT.

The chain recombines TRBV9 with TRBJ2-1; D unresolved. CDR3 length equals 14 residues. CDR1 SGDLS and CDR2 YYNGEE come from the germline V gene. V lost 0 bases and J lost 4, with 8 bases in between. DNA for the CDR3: TGTGCCAGCAGCGTAGGGTCGGAATACAATGAGCAGTTCTTC. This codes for CASSVGSEYNEQFF.

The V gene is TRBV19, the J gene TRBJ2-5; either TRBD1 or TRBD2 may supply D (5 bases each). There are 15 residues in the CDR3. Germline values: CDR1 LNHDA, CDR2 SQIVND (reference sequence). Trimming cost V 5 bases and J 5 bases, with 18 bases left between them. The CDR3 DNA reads TGTGCCAGTAGTTCCCCCGGGACGTCCGTCGAGACCCAGTACTTC. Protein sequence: CASSSPGTSVETQYF.

DNA of the CDR3: TGTGCCAGCAGCCGGGGGTCAGGGCTCAACTATGGCTACACCTTC. Protein product: CASSRGSGLNYGYTF. This sequence joins TRBV6-4 and TRBJ1-2; a weak D match, TRBD1 (5 bases). CDR1 and CDR2 (germline): MRHNA, SNTAGT. Trimming shortened V by 6 bases and J by 2 bases, and 16 bases separated the two germline ends. CDR3 length: 15 amino acids.

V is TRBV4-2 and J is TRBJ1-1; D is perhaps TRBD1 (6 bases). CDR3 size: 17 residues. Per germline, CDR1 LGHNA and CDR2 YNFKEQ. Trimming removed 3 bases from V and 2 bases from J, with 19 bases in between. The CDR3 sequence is CASSHQQGGGANTEAFF. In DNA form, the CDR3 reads TGTGCCAGCAGCCACCAACAGGGAGGGGGGGCAAACACTGAAGCTTTCTTT.

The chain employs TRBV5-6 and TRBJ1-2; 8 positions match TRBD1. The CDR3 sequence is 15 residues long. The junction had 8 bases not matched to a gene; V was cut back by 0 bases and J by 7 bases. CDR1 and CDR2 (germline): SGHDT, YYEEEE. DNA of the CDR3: TGTGCCAGCAGCTTGGGGACAGGGCGGGCGATTGGCTACACCTTC. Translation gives CASSLGTGRAIGYTF. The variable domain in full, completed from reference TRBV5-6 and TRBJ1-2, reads DAGVTQSPTHLIKTRGQQVTLRCSPKSGHDTVSWYQQALGQGPQFIFQYYEEEERQRGNFPDRFSGHQFPNYSSELNVNALLLGDSALYLCASSLGTGRAIGYTFGSGTRLTVV.

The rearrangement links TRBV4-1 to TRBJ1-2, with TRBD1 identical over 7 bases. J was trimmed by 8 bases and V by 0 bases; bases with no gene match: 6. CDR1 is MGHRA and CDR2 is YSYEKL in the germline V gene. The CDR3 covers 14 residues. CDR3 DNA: TGCGCCAGCAGCCAAGATCCTGGGACAGTCGGCTACACCTTC. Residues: CASSQDPGTVGYTF.

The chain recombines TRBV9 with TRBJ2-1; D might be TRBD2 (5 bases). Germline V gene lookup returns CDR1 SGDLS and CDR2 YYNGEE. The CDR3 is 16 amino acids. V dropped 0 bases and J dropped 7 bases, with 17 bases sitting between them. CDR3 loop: CASSVALSSPRNEQFF. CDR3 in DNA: TGTGCCAGCAGCGTAGCCTTATCTAGCCCCCGGAATGAGCAGTTCTTC. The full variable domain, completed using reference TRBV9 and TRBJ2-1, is DSGVTQTPKHLITATGQRVTLRCSPRSGDLSVYWYQQSLDQGLQFLIQYYNGEERAKGNILERFSAQQFPDLHSELNLSSLELGDSALYFCASSVALSSPRNEQFFGPGTRLTVL.

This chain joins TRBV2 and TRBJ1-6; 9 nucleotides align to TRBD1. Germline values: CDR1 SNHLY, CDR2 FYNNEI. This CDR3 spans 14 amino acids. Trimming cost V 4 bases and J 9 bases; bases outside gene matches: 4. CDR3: CASSAGQGGSPLHF. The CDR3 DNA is TGTGCCAGCAGTGCGGGACAGGGTGGTTCACCCCTCCACTTT.

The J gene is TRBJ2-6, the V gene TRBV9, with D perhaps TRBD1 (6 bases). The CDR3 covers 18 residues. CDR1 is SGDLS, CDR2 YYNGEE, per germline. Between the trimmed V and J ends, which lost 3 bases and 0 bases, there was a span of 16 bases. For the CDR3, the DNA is TGTGCCAGCAGCGCGTCAGGGGACCCACTCTCTGGGGCCAACGTCCTGACTTTC. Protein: CASSASGDPLSGANVLTF.

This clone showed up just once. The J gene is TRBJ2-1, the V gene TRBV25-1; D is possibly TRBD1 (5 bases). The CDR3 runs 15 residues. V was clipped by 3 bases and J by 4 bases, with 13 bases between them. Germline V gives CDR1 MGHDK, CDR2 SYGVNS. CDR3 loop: CASSDRGLTYNEQFF. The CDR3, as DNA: TGTGCCAGCAGTGATAGGGGCTTGACTTACAATGAGCAGTTCTTC.

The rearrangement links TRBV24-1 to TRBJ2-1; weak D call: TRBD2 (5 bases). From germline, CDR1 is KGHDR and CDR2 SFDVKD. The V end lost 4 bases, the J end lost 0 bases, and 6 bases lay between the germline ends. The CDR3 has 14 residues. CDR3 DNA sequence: TGTGCCACCAGTGAGGCGGGCTCCTACAATGAGCAGTTCTTC. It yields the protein CATSEAGSYNEQFF.

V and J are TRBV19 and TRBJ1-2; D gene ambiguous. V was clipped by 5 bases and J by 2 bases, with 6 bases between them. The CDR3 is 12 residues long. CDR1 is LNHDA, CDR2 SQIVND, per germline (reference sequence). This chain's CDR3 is CASSELNYGYTF. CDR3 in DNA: TGTGCCAGTAGTGAACTAAACTATGGCTACACCTTC. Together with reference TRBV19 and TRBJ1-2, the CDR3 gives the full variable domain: DGGITQSPKYLFRKEGQNVTLSCEQNLNHDAMYWYRQDPGQGLRLIYYSQIVNDFQKGDIAEGYSVSREKKESFPLTVTSAQKNPTAFYLCASSELNYGYTFGSGTRLTVV.

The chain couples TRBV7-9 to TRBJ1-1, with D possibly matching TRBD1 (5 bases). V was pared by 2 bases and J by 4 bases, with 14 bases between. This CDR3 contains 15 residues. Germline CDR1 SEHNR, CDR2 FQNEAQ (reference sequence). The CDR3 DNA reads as TGTGCCAGCAGCTTATCGTCTAGGGGTTCCACTGAAGCTTTCTTT. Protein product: CASSLSSRGSTEAFF.

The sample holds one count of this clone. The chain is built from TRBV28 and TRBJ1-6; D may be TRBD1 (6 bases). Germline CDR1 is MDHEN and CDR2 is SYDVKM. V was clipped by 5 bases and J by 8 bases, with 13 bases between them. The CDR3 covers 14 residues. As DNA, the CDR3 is TGTGCCAGCAGTATATCGACAGGTCATTCACCCCTCCACTTT. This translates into CASSISTGHSPLHF.

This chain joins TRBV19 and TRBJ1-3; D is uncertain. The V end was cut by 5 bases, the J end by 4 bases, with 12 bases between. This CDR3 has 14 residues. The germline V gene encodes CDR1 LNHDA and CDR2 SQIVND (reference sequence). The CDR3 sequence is CASSSGGIGNTIYF. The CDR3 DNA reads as TGTGCCAGTAGTTCCGGAGGAATCGGAAACACCATATATTTT.

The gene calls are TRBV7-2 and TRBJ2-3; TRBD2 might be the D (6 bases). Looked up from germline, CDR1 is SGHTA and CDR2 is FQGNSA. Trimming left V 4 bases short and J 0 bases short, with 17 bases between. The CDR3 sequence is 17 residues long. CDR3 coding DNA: TGTGCCAGCAGCTCCCTGGGGCGGGAATCTAGCACAGATACGCAGTATTTT. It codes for CASSSLGRESSTDTQYF.

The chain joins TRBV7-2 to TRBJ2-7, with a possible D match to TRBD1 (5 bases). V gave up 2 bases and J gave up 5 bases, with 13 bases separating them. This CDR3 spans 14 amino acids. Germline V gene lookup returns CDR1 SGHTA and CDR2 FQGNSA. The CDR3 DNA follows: TGTGCCAGCAGCTTAAACTCAGGGTTCAACGAGCAGTACTTC. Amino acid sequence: CASSLNSGFNEQYF.

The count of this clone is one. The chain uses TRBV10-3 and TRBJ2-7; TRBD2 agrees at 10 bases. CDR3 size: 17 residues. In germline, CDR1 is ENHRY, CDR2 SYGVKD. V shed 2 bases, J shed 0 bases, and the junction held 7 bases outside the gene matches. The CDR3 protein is CAISESTSGAFSYEQYF. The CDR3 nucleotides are TGTGCCATCAGTGAGAGCACTAGCGGGGCTTTCTCCTACGAGCAGTACTTC.

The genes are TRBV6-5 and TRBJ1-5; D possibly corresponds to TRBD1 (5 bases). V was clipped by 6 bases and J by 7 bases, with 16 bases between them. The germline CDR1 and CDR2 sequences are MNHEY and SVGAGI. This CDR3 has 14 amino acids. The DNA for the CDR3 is TGTGCCAGCAGCCGCGGGGGAGTAGGGCAGCCCCAGCATTTT. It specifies CASSRGGVGQPQHF.